This T cell receptor (beta chain) was observed in a study of blood T cell repertoires in COVID-19. On the study more broadly: Sources were T cells, B-cell-depleted T cells, or PBMCs; the material itself was cDNA or gDNA.

TCRdb's copy holds only in-frame clones and misses some; the assay was immunoSEQ multiplex PCR. Among about 78,000 clones, around nine tenths were seen once, and the ten largest hold 4.5% to 6%. Trimming removed 6 bases from V and 3 bases from J; junction bases left unmatched: 9. Germline-derived CDR1 and CDR2 are MDHEN and SYDVKM. CDR3 size: 16 residues. The sequence derives from a man aged 50-59 years with active or convalescent COVID-19. The chain has TRBV28 and TRBJ2-7; 12 positions agree with TRBD1. What was sequenced was peripheral blood. Written as DNA, the CDR3 is TGTGCCAGCAGAGCCCCGGGACAGGGGGCCAACTACGAGCAGTACTTC. Protein product: CASRAPGQGANYEQYF.